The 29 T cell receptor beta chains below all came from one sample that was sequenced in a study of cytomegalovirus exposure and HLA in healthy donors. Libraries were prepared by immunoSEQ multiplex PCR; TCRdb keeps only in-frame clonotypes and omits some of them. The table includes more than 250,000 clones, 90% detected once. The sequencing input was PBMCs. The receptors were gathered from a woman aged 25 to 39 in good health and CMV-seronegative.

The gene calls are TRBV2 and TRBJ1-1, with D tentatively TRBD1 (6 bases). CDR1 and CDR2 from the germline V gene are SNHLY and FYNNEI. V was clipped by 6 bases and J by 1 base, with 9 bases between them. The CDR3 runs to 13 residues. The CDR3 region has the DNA TGTGCCAGCAGCACAGGGCCGAACACTGAAGCTTTCTTT. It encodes CASSTGPNTEAFF.

In DNA, the CDR3 is TGTGCCAGCAGAGTGCGGGACACAAATGAAAAACTGTTTTTT. Translated: CASRVRDTNEKLFF. The gene calls are TRBV2 and TRBJ1-4; tentatively, D is TRBD1 (6 bases). The germline CDR1 and CDR2 sequences are SNHLY and FYNNEI. The CDR3 is made up of 14 amino acids. V gave up 6 bases and J gave up 5 bases, with 13 bases separating them.

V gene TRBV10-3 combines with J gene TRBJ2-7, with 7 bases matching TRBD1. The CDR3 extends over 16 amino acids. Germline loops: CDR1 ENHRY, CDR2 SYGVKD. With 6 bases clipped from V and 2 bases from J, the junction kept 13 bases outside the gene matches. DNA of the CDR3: TGTGCCATCAGAGGTGATCAGACAGGGCGGCCCTACGAGCAGTACTTC. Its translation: CAIRGDQTGRPYEQYF.

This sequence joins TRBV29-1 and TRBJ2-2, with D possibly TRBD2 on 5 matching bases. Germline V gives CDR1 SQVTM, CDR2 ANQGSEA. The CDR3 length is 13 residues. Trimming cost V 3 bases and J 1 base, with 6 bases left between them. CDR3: CSVDAGNTGELFF. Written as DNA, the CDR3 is TGCAGCGTTGATGCGGGGAACACCGGGGAGCTGTTTTTT.

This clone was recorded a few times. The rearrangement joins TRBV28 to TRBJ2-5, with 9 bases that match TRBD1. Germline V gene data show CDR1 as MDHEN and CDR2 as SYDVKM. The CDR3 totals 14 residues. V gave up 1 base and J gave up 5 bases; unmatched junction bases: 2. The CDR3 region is CASSLYRGRETQYF. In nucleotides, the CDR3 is TGTGCCAGCAGTTTATACAGGGGGCGTGAGACCCAGTACTTC.

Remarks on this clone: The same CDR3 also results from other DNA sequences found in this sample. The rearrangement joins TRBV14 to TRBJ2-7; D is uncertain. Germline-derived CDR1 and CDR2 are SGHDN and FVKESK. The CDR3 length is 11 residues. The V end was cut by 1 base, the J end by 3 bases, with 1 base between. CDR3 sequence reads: CASSQGYEQYF. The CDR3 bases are TGTGCCAGCAGCCAAGGCTACGAGCAGTACTTC.

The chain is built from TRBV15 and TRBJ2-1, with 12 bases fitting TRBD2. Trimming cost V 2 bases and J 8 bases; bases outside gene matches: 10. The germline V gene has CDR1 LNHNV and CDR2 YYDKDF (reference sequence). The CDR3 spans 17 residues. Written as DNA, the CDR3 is TGTGCCACCAGCAGAAGGCCGACTAGCGGGAGTGTAGATGAGCAGTTCTTC. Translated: CATSRRPTSGSVDEQFF. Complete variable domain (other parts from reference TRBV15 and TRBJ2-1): DAMVIQNPRYQVTQFGKPVTLSCSQTLNHNVMYWYQQKSSQAPKLLFHYYDKDFNNEADTPDNFQSRRPNTSFCFLDIRSPGLGDTAMYLCATSRRPTSGSVDEQFFGPGTRLTVL.

The CDR3 protein is CASSPGQNGYTF. The CDR3 DNA is TGTGCCAGCAGTCCGGGACAGAATGGCTACACCTTC. V is TRBV28 and J is TRBJ1-2; 7 bases map to TRBD1. Losses at the gene ends were 5 bases for V and 6 bases for J; bases not matched to a gene: 3. The germline V gene has CDR1 MDHEN and CDR2 SYDVKM. The CDR3 spans 12 residues.

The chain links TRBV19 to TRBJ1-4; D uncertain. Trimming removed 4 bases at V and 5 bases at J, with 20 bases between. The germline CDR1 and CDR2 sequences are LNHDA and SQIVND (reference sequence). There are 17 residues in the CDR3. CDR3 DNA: TGTGCCAGTAGTACCCTACTGGGCAGCGCTCACAATGAAAAACTGTTTTTT. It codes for CASSTLLGSAHNEKLFF.

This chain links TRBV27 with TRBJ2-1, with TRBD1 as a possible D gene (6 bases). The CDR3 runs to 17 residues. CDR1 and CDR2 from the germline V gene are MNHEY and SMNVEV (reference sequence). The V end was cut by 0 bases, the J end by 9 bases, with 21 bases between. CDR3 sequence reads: CASSLSNGQIPIGEQFF. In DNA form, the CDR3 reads TGTGCCAGCAGTTTATCGAATGGACAGATACCTATTGGTGAGCAGTTCTTC.

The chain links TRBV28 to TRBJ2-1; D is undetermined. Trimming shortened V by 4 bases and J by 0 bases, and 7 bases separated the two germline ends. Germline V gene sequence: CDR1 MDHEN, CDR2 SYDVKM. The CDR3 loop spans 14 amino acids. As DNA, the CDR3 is TGTGCCAGCAGTTCAGGAGCCTCCTACAATGAGCAGTTCTTC. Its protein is CASSSGASYNEQFF.

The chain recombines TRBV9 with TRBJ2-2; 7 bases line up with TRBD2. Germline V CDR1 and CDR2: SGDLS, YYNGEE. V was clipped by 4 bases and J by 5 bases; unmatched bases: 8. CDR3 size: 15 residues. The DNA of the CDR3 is TGTGCCAGCAGCTCGCGCGCGGGAGAAACCGGGGAGCTGTTTTTT. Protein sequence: CASSSRAGETGELFF.

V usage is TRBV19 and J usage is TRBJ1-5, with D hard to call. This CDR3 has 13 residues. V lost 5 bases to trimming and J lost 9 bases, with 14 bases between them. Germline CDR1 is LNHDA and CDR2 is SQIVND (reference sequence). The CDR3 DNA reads TGTGCCAGTAGTGTTGCCCTCGGTGGGCCCCAGCATTTT. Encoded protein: CASSVALGGPQHF.

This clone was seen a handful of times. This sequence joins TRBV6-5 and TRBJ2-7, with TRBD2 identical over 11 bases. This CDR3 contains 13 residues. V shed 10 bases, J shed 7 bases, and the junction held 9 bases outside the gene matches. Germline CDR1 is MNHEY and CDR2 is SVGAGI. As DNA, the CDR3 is TGTGCCACTGTCGGACTAGCGGGCTTGGAGCAGTACTTC. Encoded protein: CATVGLAGLEQYF.

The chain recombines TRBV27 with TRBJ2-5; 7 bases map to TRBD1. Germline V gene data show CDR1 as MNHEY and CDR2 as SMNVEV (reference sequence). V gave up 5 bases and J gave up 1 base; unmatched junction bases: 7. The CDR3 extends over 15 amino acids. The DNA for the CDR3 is TGTGCCAGCAGTGGGCTGACAGGGCTCCAAGAGACCCAGTACTTC. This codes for CASSGLTGLQETQYF.

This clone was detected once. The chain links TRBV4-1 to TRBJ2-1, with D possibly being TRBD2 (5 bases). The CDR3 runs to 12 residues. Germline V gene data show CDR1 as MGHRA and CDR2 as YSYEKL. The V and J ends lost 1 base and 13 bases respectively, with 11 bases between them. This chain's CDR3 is CASSQVLVPQFF. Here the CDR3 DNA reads TGCGCCAGCAGCCAAGTACTAGTCCCTCAGTTCTTC.

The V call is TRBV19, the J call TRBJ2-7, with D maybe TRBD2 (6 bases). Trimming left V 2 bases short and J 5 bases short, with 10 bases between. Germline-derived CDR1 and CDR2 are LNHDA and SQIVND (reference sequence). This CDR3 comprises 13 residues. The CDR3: CASSILLANEQYF. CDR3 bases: TGTGCCAGTAGTATATTGCTAGCGAACGAGCAGTACTTC.

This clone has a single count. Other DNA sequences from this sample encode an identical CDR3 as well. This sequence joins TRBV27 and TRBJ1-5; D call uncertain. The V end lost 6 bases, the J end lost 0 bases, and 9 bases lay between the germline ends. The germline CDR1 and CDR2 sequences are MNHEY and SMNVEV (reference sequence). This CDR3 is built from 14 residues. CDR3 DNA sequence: TGTGCCAGCAGCCCGGGGTATAGCAATCAGCCCCAGCATTTT. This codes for CASSPGYSNQPQHF.

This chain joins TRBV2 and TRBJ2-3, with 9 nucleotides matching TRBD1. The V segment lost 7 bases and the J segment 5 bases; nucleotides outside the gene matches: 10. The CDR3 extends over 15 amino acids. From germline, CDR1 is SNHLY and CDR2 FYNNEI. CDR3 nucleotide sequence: TGTGCCAGCACTCCACCCGGGACAGGGTTAGATACGCAGTATTTT. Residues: CASTPPGTGLDTQYF.

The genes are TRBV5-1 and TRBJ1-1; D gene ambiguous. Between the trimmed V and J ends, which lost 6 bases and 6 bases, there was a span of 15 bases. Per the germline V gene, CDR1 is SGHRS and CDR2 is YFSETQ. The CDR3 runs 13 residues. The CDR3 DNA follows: TGCGCCAGCACTAAGGATCAGTTTGCTGAAGCTTTCTTT. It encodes CASTKDQFAEAFF.

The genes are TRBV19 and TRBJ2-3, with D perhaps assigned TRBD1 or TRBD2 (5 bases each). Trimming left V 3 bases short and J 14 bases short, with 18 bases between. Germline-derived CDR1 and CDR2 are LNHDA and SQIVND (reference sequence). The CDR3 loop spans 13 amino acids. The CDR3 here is CASSIPSTGTMYF. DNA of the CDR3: TGTGCCAGTAGTATTCCGAGCACCGGGACGATGTATTTT.

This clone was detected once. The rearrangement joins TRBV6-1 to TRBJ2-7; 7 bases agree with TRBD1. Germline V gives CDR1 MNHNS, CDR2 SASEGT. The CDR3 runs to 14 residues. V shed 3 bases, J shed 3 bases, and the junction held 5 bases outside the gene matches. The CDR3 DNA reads TGTGCCAGCAGTGACCACAGGGGTCTCTACGAGCAGTACTTC. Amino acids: CASSDHRGLYEQYF.

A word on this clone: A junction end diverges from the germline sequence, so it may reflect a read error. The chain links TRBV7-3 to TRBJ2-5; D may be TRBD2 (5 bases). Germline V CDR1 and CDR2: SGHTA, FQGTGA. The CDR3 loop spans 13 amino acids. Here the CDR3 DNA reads TGTGCCAGCAGCTTCGACTACAAAGACACCCAGTACTTC. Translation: CASSFDYKDTQYF.

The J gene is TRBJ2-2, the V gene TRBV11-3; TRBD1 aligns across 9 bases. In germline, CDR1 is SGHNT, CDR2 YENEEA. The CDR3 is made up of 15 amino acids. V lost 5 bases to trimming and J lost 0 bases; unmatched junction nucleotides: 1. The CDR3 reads CASSGDRANTGELFF. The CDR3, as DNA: TGTGCCAGCAGCGGGGACAGGGCGAACACCGGGGAGCTGTTTTTT.

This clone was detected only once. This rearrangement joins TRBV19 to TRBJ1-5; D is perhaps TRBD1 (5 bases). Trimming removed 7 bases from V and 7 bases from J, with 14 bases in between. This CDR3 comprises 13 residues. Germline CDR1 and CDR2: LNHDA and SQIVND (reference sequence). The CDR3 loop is CASTGAGLQPQHF. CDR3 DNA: TGTGCCAGTACTGGGGCGGGGCTCCAGCCCCAGCATTTT.

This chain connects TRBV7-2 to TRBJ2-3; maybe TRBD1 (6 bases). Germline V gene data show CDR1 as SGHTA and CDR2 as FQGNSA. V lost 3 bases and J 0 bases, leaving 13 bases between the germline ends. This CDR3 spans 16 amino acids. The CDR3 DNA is TGTGCCAGCAGCTTCTCCGGGACAACTAGCACAGATACGCAGTATTTT. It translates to CASSFSGTTSTDTQYF.

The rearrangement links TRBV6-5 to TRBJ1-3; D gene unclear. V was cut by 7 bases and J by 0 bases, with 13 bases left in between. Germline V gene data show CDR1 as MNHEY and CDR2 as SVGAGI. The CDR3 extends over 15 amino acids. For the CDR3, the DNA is TGTGCCAGCACCGAAATTCCACGCTCTGGAAACACCATATATTTT. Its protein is CASTEIPRSGNTIYF.

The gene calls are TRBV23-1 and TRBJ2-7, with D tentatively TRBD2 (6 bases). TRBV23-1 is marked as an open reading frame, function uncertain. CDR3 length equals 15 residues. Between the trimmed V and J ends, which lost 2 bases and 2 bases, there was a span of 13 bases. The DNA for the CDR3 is TGCGCCAGCAGTCAAGGGTCGGGGGAACCCTACGAGCAGTACTTC. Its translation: CASSQGSGEPYEQYF.

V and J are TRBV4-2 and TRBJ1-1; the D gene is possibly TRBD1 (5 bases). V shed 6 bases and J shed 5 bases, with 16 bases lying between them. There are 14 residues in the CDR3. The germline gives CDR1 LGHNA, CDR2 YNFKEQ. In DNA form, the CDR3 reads TGTGCCAGCAGTTGGCCGGGGGAAGGAACTGAAGCTTTCTTT. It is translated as CASSWPGEGTEAFF.